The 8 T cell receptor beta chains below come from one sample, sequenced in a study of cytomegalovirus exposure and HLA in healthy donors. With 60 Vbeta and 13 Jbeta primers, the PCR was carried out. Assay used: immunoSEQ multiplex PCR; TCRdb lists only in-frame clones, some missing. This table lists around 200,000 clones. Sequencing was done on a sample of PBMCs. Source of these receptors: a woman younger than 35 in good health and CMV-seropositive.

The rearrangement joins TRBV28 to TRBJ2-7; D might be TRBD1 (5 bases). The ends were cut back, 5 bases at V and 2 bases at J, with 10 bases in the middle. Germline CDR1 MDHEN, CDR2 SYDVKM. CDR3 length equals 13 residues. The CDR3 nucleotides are TGTGCCAGCAGTAACGCAGGGACCTACGAGCAGTACTTC. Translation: CASSNAGTYEQYF.

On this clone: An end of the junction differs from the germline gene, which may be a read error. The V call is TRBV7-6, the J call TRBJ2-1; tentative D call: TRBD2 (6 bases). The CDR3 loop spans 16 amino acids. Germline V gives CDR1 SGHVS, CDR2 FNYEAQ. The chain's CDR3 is CASSLLAGNSYNEQLF. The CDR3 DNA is TGTGCCAGCAGCTTACTGGCGGGGAATTCCTACAATGAGCAGCTCTTC.

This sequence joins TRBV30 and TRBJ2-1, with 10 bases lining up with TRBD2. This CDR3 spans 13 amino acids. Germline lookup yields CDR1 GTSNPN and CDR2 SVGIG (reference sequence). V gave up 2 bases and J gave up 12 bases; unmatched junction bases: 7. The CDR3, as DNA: TGTGCCTGGAGTTTGGAGACTAGCGGGTCGCAGTTCTTC. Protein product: CAWSLETSGSQFF.

The DNA for the CDR3 is TGTGCCAGCAGTGAGCAGGGTGGATCGAATGAGCAGTTCTTC. Amino acids: CASSEQGGSNEQFF. This sequence joins TRBV6-4 and TRBJ2-1; TRBD1 is a possible D gene (5 bases). Trimming shortened V by 3 bases and J by 7 bases, and 13 bases separated the two germline ends. Looked up from germline, CDR1 is MRHNA and CDR2 is SNTAGT. This CDR3 comprises 14 residues.

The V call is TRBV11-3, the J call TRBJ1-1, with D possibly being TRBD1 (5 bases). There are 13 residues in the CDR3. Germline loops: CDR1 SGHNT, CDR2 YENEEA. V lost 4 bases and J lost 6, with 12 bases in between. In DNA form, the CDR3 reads TGTGCCAGCAGCTCCAGGGAAATCCCTGAAGCTTTCTTT. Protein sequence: CASSSREIPEAFF. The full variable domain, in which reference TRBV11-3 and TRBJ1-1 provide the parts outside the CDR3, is EAGVVQSPRYKIIEKKQPVAFWCNPISGHNTLYWYLQNLGQGPELLIRYENEEAVDDSQLPKDRFSAERLKGVDSTLKIQPAELGDSAVYLCASSSREIPEAFFGQGTRLTVV.

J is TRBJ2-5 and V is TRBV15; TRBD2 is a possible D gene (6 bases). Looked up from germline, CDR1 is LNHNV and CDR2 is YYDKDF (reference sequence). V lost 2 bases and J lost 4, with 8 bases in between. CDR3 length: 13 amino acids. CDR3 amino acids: CATSRQGGETQYF. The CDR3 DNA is TGTGCCACCAGCAGACAGGGAGGAGAGACCCAGTACTTC.

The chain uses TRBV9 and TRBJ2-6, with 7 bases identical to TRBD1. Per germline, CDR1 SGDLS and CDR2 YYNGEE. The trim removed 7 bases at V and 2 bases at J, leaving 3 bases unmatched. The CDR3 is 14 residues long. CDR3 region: CASDRETGANVLTF. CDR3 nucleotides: TGTGCCAGCGACAGGGAGACTGGGGCCAACGTCCTGACTTTC. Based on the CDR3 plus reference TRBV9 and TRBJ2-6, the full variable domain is DSGVTQTPKHLITATGQRVTLRCSPRSGDLSVYWYQQSLDQGLQFLIQYYNGEERAKGNILERFSAQQFPDLHSELNLSSLELGDSALYFCASDRETGANVLTFGAGSRLTVL.

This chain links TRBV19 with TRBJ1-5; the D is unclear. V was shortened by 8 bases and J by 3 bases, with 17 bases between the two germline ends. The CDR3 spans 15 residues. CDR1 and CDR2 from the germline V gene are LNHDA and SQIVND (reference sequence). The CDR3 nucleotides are TGTGCCAGTTCTCGGGTAGCCTCCACCAATCAGCCCCAGCATTTT. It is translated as CASSRVASTNQPQHF. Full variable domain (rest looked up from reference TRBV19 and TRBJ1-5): DGGITQSPKYLFRKEGQNVTLSCEQNLNHDAMYWYRQDPGQGLRLIYYSQIVNDFQKGDIAEGYSVSREKKESFPLTVTSAQKNPTAFYLCASSRVASTNQPQHFGDGTRLSIL.